This TCR beta chain was found in a study of regulatory T cells in long-lasting Graves disease. This clonotype was counted at least ten times. Its antigen is not known. The CDR3 sequence is 11 residues long. Per germline, CDR1 SGHRS and CDR2 YFSETQ. V gave up 7 bases and J gave up 8 bases, with 12 bases separating them. Arm-PCR of CDR3 regions with iRepertoire HTBI primers generated TCR beta libraries. Via MiXCR, TCRdb re-called the multiplex PCR reads, giving one row per CDR3 protein. The table lists around 320,000 distinct CDR3 sequences, approximately 15% of them singletons, with roughly 27% in the top ten. Time point specified: newly diagnosed GD, antithyroid drugs for less than 3 months. RNA from PBMCs was the source of the TCR library. Diagnosis followed American Thyroid Association guidelines for Graves' disease. Whole-study results and caveats: Gene preferences differed: TRBV28, TRBJ1-2, TRBJ2-5 in persistent cases. Only peripheral blood was studied, not thyroid tissue.

These same data were also listed under a study on T cells in Graves' hyperthyroidism and ophthalmopathy.

The chain uses TRBV5-1 and TRBJ1-1, with D perhaps matching TRBD1 (6 bases). This clonotype was sampled from a man aged 40-49 years with Graves disease. Specimen: peripheral blood mononuclear cells (PBMCs), collected at new diagnosis, from a patient treated with antithyroid drugs. CDR3: CASGGTSEAFF. DNA for the CDR3: TGCGCCAGCGGCGGGACAAGCGAAGCTTTCTTT.